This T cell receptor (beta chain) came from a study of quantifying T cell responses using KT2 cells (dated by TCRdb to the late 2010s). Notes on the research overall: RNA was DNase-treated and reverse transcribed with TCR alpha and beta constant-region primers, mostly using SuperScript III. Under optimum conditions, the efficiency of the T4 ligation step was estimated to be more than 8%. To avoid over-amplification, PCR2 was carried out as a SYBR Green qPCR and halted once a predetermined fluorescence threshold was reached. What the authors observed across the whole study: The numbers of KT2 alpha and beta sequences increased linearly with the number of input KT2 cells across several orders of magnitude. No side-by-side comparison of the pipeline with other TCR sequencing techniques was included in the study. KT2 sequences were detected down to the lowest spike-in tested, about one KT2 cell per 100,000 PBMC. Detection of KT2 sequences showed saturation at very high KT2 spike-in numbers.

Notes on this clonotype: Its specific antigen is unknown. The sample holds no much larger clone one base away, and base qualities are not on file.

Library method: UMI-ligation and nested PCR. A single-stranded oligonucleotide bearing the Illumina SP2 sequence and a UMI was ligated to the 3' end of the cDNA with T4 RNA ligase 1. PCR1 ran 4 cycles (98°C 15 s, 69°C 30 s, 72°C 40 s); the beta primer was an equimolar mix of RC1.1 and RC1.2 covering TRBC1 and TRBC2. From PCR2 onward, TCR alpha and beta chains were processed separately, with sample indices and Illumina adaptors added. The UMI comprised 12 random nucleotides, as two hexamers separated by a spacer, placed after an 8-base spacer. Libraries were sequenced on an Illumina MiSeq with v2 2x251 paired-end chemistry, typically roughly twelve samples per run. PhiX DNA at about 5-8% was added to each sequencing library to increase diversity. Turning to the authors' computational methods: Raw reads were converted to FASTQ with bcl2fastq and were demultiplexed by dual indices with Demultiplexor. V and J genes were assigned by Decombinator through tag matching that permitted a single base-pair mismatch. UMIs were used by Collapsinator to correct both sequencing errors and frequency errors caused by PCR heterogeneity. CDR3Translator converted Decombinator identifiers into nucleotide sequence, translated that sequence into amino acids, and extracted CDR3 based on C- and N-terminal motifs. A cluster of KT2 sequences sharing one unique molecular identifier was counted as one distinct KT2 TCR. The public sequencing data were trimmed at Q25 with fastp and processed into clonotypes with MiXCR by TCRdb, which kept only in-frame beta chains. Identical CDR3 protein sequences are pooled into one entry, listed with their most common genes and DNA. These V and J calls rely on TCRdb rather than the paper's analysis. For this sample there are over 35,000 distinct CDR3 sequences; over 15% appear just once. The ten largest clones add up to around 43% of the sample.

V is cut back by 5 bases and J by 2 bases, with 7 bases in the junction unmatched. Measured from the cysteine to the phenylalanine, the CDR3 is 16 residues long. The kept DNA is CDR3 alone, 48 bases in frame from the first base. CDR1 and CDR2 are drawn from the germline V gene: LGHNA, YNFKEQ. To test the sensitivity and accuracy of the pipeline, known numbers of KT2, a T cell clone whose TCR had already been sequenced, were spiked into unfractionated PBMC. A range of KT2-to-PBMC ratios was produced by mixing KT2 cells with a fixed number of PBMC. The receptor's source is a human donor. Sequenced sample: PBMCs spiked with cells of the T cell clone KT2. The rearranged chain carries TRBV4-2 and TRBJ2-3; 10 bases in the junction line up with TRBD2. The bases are TGTGCCAGCAGCTCCCGAGCGGGAGGGGCCACAGATACGCAGTATTTT. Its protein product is CASSSRAGGATDTQYF.